What follows describes a single T cell receptor (beta chain). This sample was taken from a study of control samples from healthy donors and cancer patients. The assay was immunoSEQ multiplex PCR, and TCRdb's table has in-frame clones only and misses some. Of around 110,000 clones listed, nearly 95% are singletons. The germline CDR1 and CDR2 sequences are ENHRY and SYGVKD. Trimming stripped 8 bases from V and 6 bases from J, with 16 bases between. The CDR3 totals 14 residues. The source material was blood. The V call is TRBV10-3, the J call TRBJ1-4; perhaps TRBD1 as D (6 bases). The receptor was isolated from a man aged 25-45 years in good health. The CDR3 DNA follows: TGTGCCATCGGGGTAGGCAGGGGTGATGAAAAACTGTTTTTT. It translates to CAIGVGRGDEKLFF.